The clone carrying this T cell receptor (beta chain) was counted only a few times. This sample is part of a study of graft-versus-host responses after intestinal transplantation. Study as a whole: Once they had received anti-thymocyte globulin induction, all recipients took tacrolimus and steroids for around 3 years.

Graft samples were processed, releasing intraepithelial and lamina propria lymphocytes. TCRdb keeps only in-frame clones here, not all; method: immunoSEQ multiplex PCR. The profile shows 15,000 to 17,000 clones, around 70% of them singletons. Per germline, CDR1 LGHNA and CDR2 YSLEER. This CDR3 spans 16 amino acids. V gave up 3 bases and J gave up 3 bases; unmatched junction bases: 7. This chain links TRBV4-3 with TRBJ2-7, with 11 bases lining up with TRBD1. Specimen: ileum tissue, collected 14 days after transplant. The sequence derives from a human patient who received an intestinal transplant, so some T cells may come from the graft donor. Written as DNA, the CDR3 is TGCGCCAGCAGCCATCTAAAGGGACAGGGGGTCTACGAGCAGTACTTC. This translates into CASSHLKGQGVYEQYF.